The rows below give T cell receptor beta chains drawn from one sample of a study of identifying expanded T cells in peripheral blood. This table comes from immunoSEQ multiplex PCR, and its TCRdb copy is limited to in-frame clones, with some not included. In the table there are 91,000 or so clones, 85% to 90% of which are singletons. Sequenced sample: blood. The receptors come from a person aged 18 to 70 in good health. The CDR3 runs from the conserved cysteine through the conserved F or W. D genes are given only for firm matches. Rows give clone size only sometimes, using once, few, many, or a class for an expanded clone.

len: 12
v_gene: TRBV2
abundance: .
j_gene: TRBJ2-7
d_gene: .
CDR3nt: TGTGCCAGCAGTGGGTCGGGCTACGAGCAGTACTTC
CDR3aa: CASSGSGYEQYF

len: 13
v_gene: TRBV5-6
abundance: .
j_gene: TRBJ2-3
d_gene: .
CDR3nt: TGTGCCAGCAGCGCCCTAGGGGGAGGTACGCAGTATTTT
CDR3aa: CASSALGGGTQYF

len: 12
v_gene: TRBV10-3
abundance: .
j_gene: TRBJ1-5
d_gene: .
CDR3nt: TGTGCCATCGGCGGGGGCAATCAGCCCCAGCATTTT
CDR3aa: CAIGGGNQPQHF

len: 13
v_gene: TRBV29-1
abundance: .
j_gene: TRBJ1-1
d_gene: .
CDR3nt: TGCAGCGTTGAACTGGGGGGGACCACTGAAGCTTTCTTT
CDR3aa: CSVELGGTTEAFF

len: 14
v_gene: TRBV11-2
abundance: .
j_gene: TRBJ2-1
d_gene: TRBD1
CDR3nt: TGTGCCAGCAGCTTATCGTACACAGGGGATGAGCAGTTCTTC
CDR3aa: CASSLSYTGDEQFF

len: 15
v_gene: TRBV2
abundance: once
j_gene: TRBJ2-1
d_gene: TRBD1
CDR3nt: TGTGCCAGCTCGGCTCGACAGGGGGTCTACAATGAGCAGTTCTTC
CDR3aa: CASSARQGVYNEQFF

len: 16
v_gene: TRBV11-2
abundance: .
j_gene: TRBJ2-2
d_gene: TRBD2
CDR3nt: TGTGCCAGCCCGGGACTAGCAGAAACGAACACCGGGGAGCTGTTTTTT
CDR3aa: CASPGLAETNTGELFF

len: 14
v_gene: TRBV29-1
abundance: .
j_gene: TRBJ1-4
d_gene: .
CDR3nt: TGCAGCGTTCCCGACACTACAACTAATGAAAAACTGTTTTTT
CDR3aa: CSVPDTTTNEKLFF

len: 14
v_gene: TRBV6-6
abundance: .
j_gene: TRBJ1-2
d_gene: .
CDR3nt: TGTGCCAGCAAGGAGTCCTGGGGTCTTCATGGCTACACCTTC
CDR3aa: CASKESWGLHGYTF

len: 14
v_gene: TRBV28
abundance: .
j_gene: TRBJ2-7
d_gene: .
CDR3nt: TGTGCCAGCAGTTTTTTACAGGGCCCCTACGAGCAGTACTTC
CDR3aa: CASSFLQGPYEQYF

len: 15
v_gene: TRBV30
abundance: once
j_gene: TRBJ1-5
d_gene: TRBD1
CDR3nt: TGTGCCTGGAGCCTCACCAGGGACAGTAATCAGCCCCAGCATTTT
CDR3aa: CAWSLTRDSNQPQHF

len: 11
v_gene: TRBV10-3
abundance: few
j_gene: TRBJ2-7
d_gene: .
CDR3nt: TGTGCCATCAGTGAGTCCCAGGAGCAGTACTTC
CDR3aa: CAISESQEQYF

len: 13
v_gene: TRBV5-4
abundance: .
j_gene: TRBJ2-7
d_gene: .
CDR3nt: TGTGCCAGCAGCTTGGAGCTAGCGAGGGAGCAGTACTTC
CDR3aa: CASSLELAREQYF

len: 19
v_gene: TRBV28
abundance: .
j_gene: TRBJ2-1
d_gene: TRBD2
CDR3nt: TGTGCCAGCACCGACATACTAGCGGGAGCCCCAGCGAGAGGCGATGAGCAGTTCTTC
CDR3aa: CASTDILAGAPARGDEQFF

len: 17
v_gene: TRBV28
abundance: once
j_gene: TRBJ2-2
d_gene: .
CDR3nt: TGTGCCAGCAGTTTGTCCTCGGGACCCTCTAACACCGGGGAGCTGTTTTTT
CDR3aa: CASSLSSGPSNTGELFF

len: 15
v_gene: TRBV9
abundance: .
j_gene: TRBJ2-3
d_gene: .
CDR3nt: TGTGCCAGCAGCGTAGGAACACCCGGGGGAGATACGCAGTATTTT
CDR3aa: CASSVGTPGGDTQYF

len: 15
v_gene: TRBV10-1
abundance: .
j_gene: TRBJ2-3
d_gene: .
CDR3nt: TGCGCCAGCAGTGCCGCGGGCCTTAGCACAGATACGCAGTATTTT
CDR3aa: CASSAAGLSTDTQYF

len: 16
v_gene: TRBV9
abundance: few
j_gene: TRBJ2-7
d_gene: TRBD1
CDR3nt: TGTGCCAGCAGCGTAGCTACAGGACAGGGACCCTACGAGCAGTACTTC
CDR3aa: CASSVATGQGPYEQYF

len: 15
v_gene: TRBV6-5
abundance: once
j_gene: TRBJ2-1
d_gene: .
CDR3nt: TGTGCCAGCAGCACAACACGGGGGTCCTACAATGAGCAGTTCTTC
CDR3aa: CASSTTRGSYNEQFF

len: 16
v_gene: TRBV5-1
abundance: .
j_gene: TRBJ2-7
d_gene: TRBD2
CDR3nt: TGCGCCAGCAGCCAGACTAGCGGGGGGTATCTTGGCGAGCAGTACTTC
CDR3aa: CASSQTSGGYLGEQYF

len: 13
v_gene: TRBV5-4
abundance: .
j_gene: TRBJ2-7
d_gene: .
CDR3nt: TGTGCCAGCAGCGTAGACGGGCCCTACGAGCAGTACTTC
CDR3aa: CASSVDGPYEQYF

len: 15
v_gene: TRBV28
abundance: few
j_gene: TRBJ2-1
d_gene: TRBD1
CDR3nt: TGTGCCAGCAGCTTGACAGGGGCGAATGACAATGAGCAGTTCTTC
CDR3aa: CASSLTGANDNEQFF

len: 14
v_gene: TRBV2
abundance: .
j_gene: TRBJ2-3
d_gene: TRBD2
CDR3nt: TGTGCCACCCAGGTCGGGGGGGCGGCAGATACGCAGTATTTT
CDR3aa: CATQVGGAADTQYF

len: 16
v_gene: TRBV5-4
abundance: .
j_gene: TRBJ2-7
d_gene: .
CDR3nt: TGTGCCAGCAGCTTTGGCCTAGGGGTGCTCTCCTACGAGCAGTACTTC
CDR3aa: CASSFGLGVLSYEQYF

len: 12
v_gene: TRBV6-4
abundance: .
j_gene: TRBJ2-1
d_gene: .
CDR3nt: TGTGCCAGCACCAACGGTACTAATGAGCAGTTCTTC
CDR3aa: CASTNGTNEQFF

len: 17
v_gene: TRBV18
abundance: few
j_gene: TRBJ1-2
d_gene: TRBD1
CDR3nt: TGTGCCAGCTCACCACTCCAGGACAGGGCCCTGCTGGACGGCTACACCTTC
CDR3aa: CASSPLQDRALLDGYTF

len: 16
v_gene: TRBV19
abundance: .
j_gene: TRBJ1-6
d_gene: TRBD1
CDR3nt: TGTGCCAGTAGTATATCCGGGACAGGTGCAAATTCACCCCTCCACTTT
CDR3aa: CASSISGTGANSPLHF

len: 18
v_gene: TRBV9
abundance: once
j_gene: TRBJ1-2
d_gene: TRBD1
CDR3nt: TGTGCCAGCAGCGTAGACCCGGCTTGGACAGGCGGTTTGGGTGGCTACACCTTC
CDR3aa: CASSVDPAWTGGLGGYTF

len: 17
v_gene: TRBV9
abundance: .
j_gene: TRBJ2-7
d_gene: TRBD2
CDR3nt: TGTGCCAGCAGCGCCGGGGGGGCTAGCGGGACCCAGTACGAGCAGTACTTC
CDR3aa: CASSAGGASGTQYEQYF

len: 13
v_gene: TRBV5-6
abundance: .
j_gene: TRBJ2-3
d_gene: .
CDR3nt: TGTGCCAGCAGCCAGCAAGTGCTGGATACGCAGTATTTT
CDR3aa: CASSQQVLDTQYF

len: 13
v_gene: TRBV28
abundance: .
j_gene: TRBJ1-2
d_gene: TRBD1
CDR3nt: TGTGCCAGCAGGGGGACAGGGGTTGGTGGCTACACCTTC
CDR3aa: CASRGTGVGGYTF

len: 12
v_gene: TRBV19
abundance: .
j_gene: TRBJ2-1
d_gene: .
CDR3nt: TGTGCCAGTAGCCCCCTGGCGAGTGAGCAGTTCTTC
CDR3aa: CASSPLASEQFF

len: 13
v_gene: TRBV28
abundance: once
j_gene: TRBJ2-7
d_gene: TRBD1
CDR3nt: TGTGCCAACTCGGGACAGGGGGCGCTTGAGCAGTACTTC
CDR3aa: CANSGQGALEQYF

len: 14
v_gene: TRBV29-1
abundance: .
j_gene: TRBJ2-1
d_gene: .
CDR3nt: TGCAGCGTTCTAGGAGGCGGAAACTACAATGAGCAGTTCTTC
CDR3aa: CSVLGGGNYNEQFF

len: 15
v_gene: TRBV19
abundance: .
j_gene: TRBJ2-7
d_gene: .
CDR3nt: TGTGCCAGTAATGCGGGGCTAGGCGAGCCCTACGAGCAGTACTTC
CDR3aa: CASNAGLGEPYEQYF

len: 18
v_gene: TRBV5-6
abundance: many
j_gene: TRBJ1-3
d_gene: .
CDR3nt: TGTGCCAGCAGTAAAGGAACAGGACAGTTTTTCTCTGGAAACACCATATATTTT
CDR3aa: CASSKGTGQFFSGNTIYF

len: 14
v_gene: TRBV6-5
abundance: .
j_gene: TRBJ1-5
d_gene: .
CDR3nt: TGTGCCAGCAGTTACGGTGGGAGCAATCAGCCCCAGCATTTT
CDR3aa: CASSYGGSNQPQHF

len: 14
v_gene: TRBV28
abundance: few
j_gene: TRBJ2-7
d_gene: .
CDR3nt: TGTGCCAGCAGTTCCCCAGCCCTACGAAGTCAGCAGTACTTC
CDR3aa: CASSSPALRSQQYF

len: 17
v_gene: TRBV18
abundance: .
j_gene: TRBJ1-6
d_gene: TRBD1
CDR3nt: TGTGCCAGCTCACTGAATTCGGGACAGGGGACGAATTCACCCCTCCACTTT
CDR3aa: CASSLNSGQGTNSPLHF

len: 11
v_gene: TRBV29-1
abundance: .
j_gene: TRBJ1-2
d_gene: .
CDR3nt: TGCAGCGTCGATAGGGGCTATGGCTACACCTTC
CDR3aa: CSVDRGYGYTF

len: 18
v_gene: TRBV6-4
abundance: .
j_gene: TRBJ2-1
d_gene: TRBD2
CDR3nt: TGTGCCAGCAGTGACGCAGGACTAGCGGGAGAGGGGTACAATAAGCAGTTCTTC
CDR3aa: CASSDAGLAGEGYNKQFF

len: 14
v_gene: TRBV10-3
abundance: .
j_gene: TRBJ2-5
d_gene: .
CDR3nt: TGTGCCATCAGGCCCGGGGACGGTGGAGAGACCCAGTACTTC
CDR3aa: CAIRPGDGGETQYF

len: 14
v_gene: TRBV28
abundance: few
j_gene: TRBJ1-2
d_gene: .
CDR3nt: TGTGCCAGCAGTTCTCGGACACCCGGGGGGGGCTACACCTTC
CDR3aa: CASSSRTPGGGYTF

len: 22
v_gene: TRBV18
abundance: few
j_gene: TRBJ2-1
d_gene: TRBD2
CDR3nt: TGTGCCAGCTCACCGCCTCGAGCGGGAGATACGACTACACGTCTCCCTTACAATGAGCAGTTCTTC
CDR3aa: CASSPPRAGDTTTRLPYNEQFF

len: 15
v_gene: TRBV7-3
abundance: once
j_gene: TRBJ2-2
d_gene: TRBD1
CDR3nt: TGTGCCAGCAGCCGGGACAGCTCGAACACCGGGGAGCTGTTTTTT
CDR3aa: CASSRDSSNTGELFF

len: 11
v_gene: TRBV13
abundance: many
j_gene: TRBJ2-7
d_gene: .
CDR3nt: TGTGCCAGCAGCTTAGGCTACGAGCAGTACTTC
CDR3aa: CASSLGYEQYF

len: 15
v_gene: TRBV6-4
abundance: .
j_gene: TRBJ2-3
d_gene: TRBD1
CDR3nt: TGTGCCAGCAGTGACGGGACAGGGAGCACAGATACGCAGTATTTT
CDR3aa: CASSDGTGSTDTQYF

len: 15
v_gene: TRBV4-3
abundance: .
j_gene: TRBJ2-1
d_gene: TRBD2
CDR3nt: TGCGCCAGCAGCCAAGACACTAGCGGTTACAATGAGCAGTTCTTC
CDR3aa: CASSQDTSGYNEQFF

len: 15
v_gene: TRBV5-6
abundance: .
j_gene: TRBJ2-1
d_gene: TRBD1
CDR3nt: TGTGCCAGCAGCTTGGTGCCGGGACAGTACAATGAGCAGTTCTTC
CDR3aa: CASSLVPGQYNEQFF

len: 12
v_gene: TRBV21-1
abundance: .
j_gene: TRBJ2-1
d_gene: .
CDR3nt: TGTGCCAGCACCGAAAAGCGGAGGGAGCAGTTCTTC
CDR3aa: CASTEKRREQFF

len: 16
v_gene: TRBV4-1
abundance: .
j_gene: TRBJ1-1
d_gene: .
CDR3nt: TGCGCCAGCAGCCAAACGGGGACGGGGGTGAACACTGAAGCTTTCTTT
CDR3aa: CASSQTGTGVNTEAFF

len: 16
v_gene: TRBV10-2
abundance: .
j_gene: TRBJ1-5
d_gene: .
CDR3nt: TGCGCCAGCAGTGTGGAATTCCGGGACAGCAATCAGCCCCAGCATTTT
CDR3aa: CASSVEFRDSNQPQHF

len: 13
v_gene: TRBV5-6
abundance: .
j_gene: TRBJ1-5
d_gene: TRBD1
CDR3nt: TGTGCCAGCAGCAAGGACAGGGGGCAGCCCCAGCATTTT
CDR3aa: CASSKDRGQPQHF

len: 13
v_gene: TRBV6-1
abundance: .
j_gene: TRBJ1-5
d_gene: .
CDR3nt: TGTGCCAGCAGTGGGGAGATCCAACAGCCCCAGCATTTT
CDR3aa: CASSGEIQQPQHF

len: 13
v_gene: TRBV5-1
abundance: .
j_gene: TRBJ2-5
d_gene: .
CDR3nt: TGCGCCAGCAGCCGGACCCCGCAAGAGACCCAGTACTTC
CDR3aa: CASSRTPQETQYF